This T cell receptor beta chain was recovered during a study of CD8 T cells in Susac syndrome. Overall study context: Susac syndrome patients were untreated, on corticosteroids with some adding intravenous immunoglobulin, or on intravenous immunoglobulin only.

V lost 4 bases and J 4 bases, leaving 15 bases between the germline ends. The CDR3 runs 14 residues. The V gene's germline CDR1 is DFQATT and CDR2 SNEGSKA (reference sequence). In blood CD8+ and CD4+ T cells, TCR beta underwent sequencing. cDNA came from roughly 0.47 to 1 ug RNA primed by random hexamers. Amplification of TCR beta CDR3 spanned 54 Vbeta and 13 Jbeta via immunoSEQ multiplex PCR. MiXCR was run by TCRdb on the immunoSEQ multiplex PCR reads, yielding one entry per CDR3 protein. The table includes more than 110,000 distinct CDR3 sequences, just under 95% detected once. The chain carries TRBV20-1 and TRBJ2-3; no firm D call. This clonotype was obtained from a human donor with Susac syndrome. Sequenced input: CD4+ T cells from PBMCs. CDR3 nucleotide sequence: TGCAGTGCTACGAAGGGCCATGTCCCAGATACGCAGTATTTT. Translated, it gives CSATKGHVPDTQYF.